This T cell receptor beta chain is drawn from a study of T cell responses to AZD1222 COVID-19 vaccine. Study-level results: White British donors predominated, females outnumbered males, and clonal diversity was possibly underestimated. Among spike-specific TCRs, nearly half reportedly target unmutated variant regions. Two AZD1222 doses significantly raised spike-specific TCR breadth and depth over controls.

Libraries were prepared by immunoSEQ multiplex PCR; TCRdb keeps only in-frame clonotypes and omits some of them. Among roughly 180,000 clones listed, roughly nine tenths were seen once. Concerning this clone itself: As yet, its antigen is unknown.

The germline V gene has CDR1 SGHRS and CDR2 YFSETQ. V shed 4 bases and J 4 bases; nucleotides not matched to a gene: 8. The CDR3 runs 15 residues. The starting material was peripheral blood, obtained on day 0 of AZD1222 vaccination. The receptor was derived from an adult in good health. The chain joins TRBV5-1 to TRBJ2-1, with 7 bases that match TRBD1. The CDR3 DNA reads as TGCGCCAGCAGCATGATGATGACAGGGTACAATGAGCAGTTCTTC. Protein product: CASSMMMTGYNEQFF.